The next 19 T cell receptor beta chains were all read from a single sample in a study of T-cell memory formation after mild COVID-19. TCRdb called the 5' RACE reads again in MiXCR, with one record for every CDR3 protein. This sample carries almost 550,000 distinct CDR3 sequences, around 21% of them seen once, and the ten largest clones take 12%. The sample comprised PBMCs or a T cell subset sorted from them (not recorded which). The receptors stem from an adult woman who had mild COVID-19 (a few samples of this study predate the infection). Cell type and time point are not known.

This clonotype was observed a few times. V usage is TRBV6-5 and J usage is TRBJ2-7; TRBD2 matches at 13 bases. Trimming removed 7 bases from V and 4 bases from J; junction bases left unmatched: 13. CDR3 length: 17 residues. The V gene's germline CDR1 is MNHEY and CDR2 SVGAGI. The CDR3 sequence is CASKGRTSGGSSYEQYF. As DNA, the CDR3 is TGTGCCAGCAAGGGCCGGACTAGCGGGGGATCTTCTTACGAGCAGTACTTC.

This clonotype was recorded a few times. The J gene is TRBJ1-1, the V gene TRBV4-1; 8 nucleotides align to TRBD1. Germline assignment: CDR1 MGHRA and CDR2 YSYEKL. V shed 3 bases, J shed 3 bases, and the junction held 6 bases outside the gene matches. There are 15 residues in the CDR3. The CDR3 spells CASSHVNRGDTEAFF. In nucleotides, the CDR3 is TGCGCCAGCAGCCACGTTAACAGGGGGGACACTGAAGCTTTCTTT.

The chain combines TRBV2 with TRBJ2-5; maybe TRBD2 (7 bases). Between the trimmed V and J ends, which lost 2 bases and 1 base, there was a span of 14 bases. From germline, CDR1 is SNHLY and CDR2 FYNNEI. The CDR3 contains 16 residues. DNA for the CDR3: TGTGCCAGCAGTGAATCACGGGGGGCCCCCCAAGAGACCCAGTACTTC. Protein product: CASSESRGAPQETQYF.

This chain links TRBV11-2 with TRBJ2-7; TRBD2 matches at 9 bases. After removal of 0 bases from V and 3 bases from J, the junction contained 6 bases not matched to a gene. CDR1 SGHAT and CDR2 FQNNGV come from the germline V gene. The CDR3 totals 16 residues. The chain's CDR3 is CASSLESASGIYEQYF. Written as DNA, the CDR3 is TGTGCCAGCAGCTTAGAGTCGGCTAGCGGGATCTACGAGCAGTACTTC.

This rearrangement joins TRBV18 to TRBJ2-1, with TRBD1 identical over 7 bases. V lost 3 bases and J lost 4; bases outside the gene matches: 9. Germline lookup yields CDR1 KGHSH and CDR2 LQKENI. The CDR3 length is 16 residues. CDR3: CASSPPGQGDYNEQFF. Here the CDR3 DNA reads TGTGCCAGCTCACCGCCGGGGCAGGGGGATTACAATGAGCAGTTCTTC. Complete variable domain (other parts from reference TRBV18 and TRBJ2-1): NAGVMQNPRHLVRRRGQEARLRCSPMKGHSHVYWYRQLPEEGLKFMVYLQKENIIDESGMPKERFSAEFPKEGPSILRIQQVVRGDSAAYFCASSPPGQGDYNEQFFGPGTRLTVL.

This clonotype was counted many times. This chain connects TRBV29-1 to TRBJ2-7; D is uncertain. The CDR3 loop spans 12 amino acids. V was cut by 5 bases and J by 2 bases, with 10 bases left in between. The germline V gene has CDR1 SQVTM and CDR2 ANQGSEA. CDR3 in DNA: TGCAGCGTTCAAAGCCTAGCCTACGAGCAGTACTTC. This translates into CSVQSLAYEQYF.

This clonotype appeared many times. The chain employs TRBV27 and TRBJ2-1; 9 nucleotides agree with TRBD2. Germline V lookup: CDR1 MNHEY, CDR2 SMNVEV (reference sequence). Losses at the gene ends were 2 bases for V and 6 bases for J; bases not matched to a gene: 5. The CDR3 sequence is 15 residues long. The CDR3 nucleotides are TGTGCCAGCAGTTTAGGGCTAGCGGGGTCCAATGAGCAGTTCTTC. It specifies CASSLGLAGSNEQFF.

This rearrangement joins TRBV18 to TRBJ1-4, with a possible D match to TRBD1 (6 bases). The ends were cut back, 3 bases at V and 4 bases at J, with 9 bases in the middle. This CDR3 has 14 amino acids. Germline-derived CDR1 and CDR2 are KGHSH and LQKENI. This CDR3 reads CASSPRTDNEKLFF. For the CDR3, the DNA is TGTGCCAGCTCACCGAGGACAGATAATGAAAAACTGTTTTTT.

This chain uses TRBV29-1 with TRBJ2-1; no firm D call. In germline, CDR1 is SQVTM, CDR2 ANQGSEA. The CDR3 extends over 10 amino acids. Deletions cut 4 bases from V and 6 bases from J, with 4 bases between. This chain's CDR3 is CSVGGNEQFF. CDR3 DNA sequence: TGCAGCGTTGGGGGCAATGAGCAGTTCTTC.

The V call is TRBV5-1, the J call TRBJ2-7, with unresolved D. Trimming took off 7 bases at V and 4 bases at J, with 12 bases between the two ends. CDR1 is SGHRS, CDR2 YFSETQ, per germline. The CDR3 is 12 residues long. The CDR3 nucleotides are TGCGCCAGCGGACCGGACGGGTACGAGCAGTACTTC. Translating gives CASGPDGYEQYF.

The chain combines TRBV24-1 with TRBJ1-2; D remains ambiguous. There are 14 residues in the CDR3. V was cut by 0 bases and J by 5 bases, with 9 bases left in between. Per the germline V gene, CDR1 is KGHDR and CDR2 is SFDVKD. The CDR3 DNA sequence: TGTGCCACCAGTGATTTGGGCAGAAAGTATGGCTACACCTTC. It specifies CATSDLGRKYGYTF.

The V gene is TRBV5-1, the J gene TRBJ2-5, with TRBD2 matching 9 bases. V shed 0 bases and J 2 bases; nucleotides not matched to a gene: 5. The V gene's germline CDR1 is SGHRS and CDR2 YFSETQ. The CDR3 is 16 amino acids. CDR3 protein: CASSLATSGLQETQYF. CDR3 DNA: TGCGCCAGCAGCTTGGCAACTAGCGGGTTACAAGAGACCCAGTACTTC.

The V call is TRBV20-1, the J call TRBJ2-1; D is ambiguous. V lost 5 bases to trimming and J lost 0 bases, with 11 bases between them. Per the germline V gene, CDR1 is DFQATT and CDR2 is SNEGSKA (reference sequence). The CDR3 consists of 14 residues. The CDR3 nucleotides are TGCAGTGCTGAAACTATCACCTCCTACAATGAGCAGTTCTTC. Its protein is CSAETITSYNEQFF.

This chain uses TRBV12-3 or TRBV12-4 with TRBJ1-5, with TRBD1 as a possible D gene (5 bases). The V end was cut by 4 bases, the J end by 5 bases, with 15 bases between. The CDR3 loop spans 15 amino acids. The CDR3 nucleotides read TGTGCCAGCAGTTGGGACCCCCAAGGTTATCAGCCCCAGCATTTT. Protein product: CASSWDPQGYQPQHF.

V gene TRBV7-3 combines with J gene TRBJ2-3, with 13 bases that match TRBD2. CDR3 size: 18 residues. Germline CDR1 reads SGHTA; CDR2 reads FQGTGA. Trimming cost V 5 bases and J 3 bases; bases outside gene matches: 11. CDR3 protein: CASSPGEMGLAGTDTQYF. Here the CDR3 DNA reads TGTGCCAGCAGCCCAGGCGAGATGGGACTAGCGGGAACAGATACGCAGTATTTT.

Ten or more counts support this clonotype. The CDR3 sequence: CASSQGAGMPPETQYF. Here the CDR3 DNA reads TGTGCCAGCAGCCAAGGGGCGGGAATGCCGCCAGAGACCCAGTACTTC. The chain links TRBV14 to TRBJ2-5; D perhaps matches TRBD2 (6 bases). V lost 1 base to trimming and J lost 4 bases, with 16 bases between them. The CDR3 sequence is 16 residues long. Germline V gives CDR1 SGHDN, CDR2 FVKESK.

This clonotype was recorded at least ten times. The gene calls are TRBV7-9 and TRBJ1-1; D not resolved. Trimming pared 5 bases from V and 2 bases from J, leaving 9 bases between. In germline, CDR1 is SEHNR, CDR2 FQNEAQ (reference sequence). This CDR3 has 13 amino acids. The CDR3 protein is CASSPIRNTEAFF. The CDR3 bases are TGTGCCAGCAGCCCGATACGCAACACTGAAGCTTTCTTT.

The rearrangement joins TRBV12-3 or TRBV12-4 to TRBJ2-1; 8 bases map to TRBD2. The ends lost 6 bases at V and 6 bases at J; junction bases unmatched: 10. This CDR3 is built from 15 residues. The CDR3 loop reads CASSLSGKDGNEQFF. CDR3 sequence (DNA): TGTGCCAGCAGCCTTAGCGGGAAGGATGGCAATGAGCAGTTCTTC.

This sequence joins TRBV4-2 and TRBJ2-1; D perhaps matches TRBD2 (5 bases). This CDR3 is built from 18 residues. CDR1 is LGHNA, CDR2 YNFKEQ, per germline. With 4 bases removed from V and 5 bases from J, the gap between germline ends came to 24 bases. This CDR3 is CASSPFAWIGSRDNEQFF. The CDR3 coding sequence is TGTGCCAGCAGCCCCTTTGCCTGGATCGGGTCGAGGGACAATGAGCAGTTCTTC.